This T cell receptor (beta chain) was captured in a study of cytomegalovirus exposure and HLA in healthy donors. Study in general: Of the donors genotyped, about 390 in all, 65% to 90% fell in the Caucasian-associated ancestry cluster.

Trimming cost V 6 bases and J 4 bases, with 12 bases left between them. This CDR3 comprises 13 residues. Germline lookup yields CDR1 SGHNT and CDR2 YENEEA. The PCR was carried out with 60 Vbeta primers and 13 Jbeta primers. Sequenced by immunoSEQ multiplex PCR; TCRdb stores in-frame clones only, minus some. This sample has more than 110,000 clones; approximately 73% occur once, and the top ten carry 13% to 15%. Comment on this clone: What it binds is not known.

Notes on the study in general: It was reported that the classifier diagnosed cytomegalovirus status with high specificity and sensitivity in both the original and validation cohorts. Productive status was seen about 90% or about 30% of the time for most TCR beta V segments in an earlier analysis.

The rearrangement uses TRBV11-3 and TRBJ1-1, with D maybe TRBD1 (6 bases). Sequencing input: PBMCs. The sequence was obtained from a human donor in good health. CDR3 nucleotide sequence: TGTGCCAGCAGTCCGACAGGTAGCACTGAAGCTTTCTTT. Translation gives CASSPTGSTEAFF.